This TCR beta chain was found in a study of radiation and T cells in renal cell carcinoma. For the study at large: Nephrectomy followed 15 Gy stereotactic body radiation by 4 weeks.

Stated time point: blood 2 weeks post-SBRT. Treatment meaning: 15 Gy SBRT to primary tumor, nephrectomy 4 weeks later. After SBRT, blood was collected at 2 and 4 weeks, plus baseline. Concerning this clone: Its antigen is undetermined.

Study-wide results and limits: Without pretreatment biopsies, baseline tumor clonotype presence was undetermined. Top tumor clonotypes rose in blood 2 weeks post-radiation, then contracted.

Assay used: immunoSEQ multiplex PCR; TCRdb lists only in-frame clones, some missing. The sample has about 130,000 clones, 88% seen once. The receptor was derived from a woman aged 65 to 85 with renal cell carcinoma. This specimen consisted of blood, obtained from a patient whose treatment included radiotherapy and nephrectomy.

Here the CDR3 DNA reads TGTGCCAGCAGTCCCAGGACAGGGCAGGAGACCCAGTACTTC. Amino acids: CASSPRTGQETQYF. The J gene is TRBJ2-5, the V gene TRBV2; 8 bases agree with TRBD1. The CDR3 contains 14 residues. Germline CDR1 and CDR2: SNHLY and FYNNEI. J lost 5 bases, V lost 5 bases, and 7 bases had no gene match.